The rows below give T cell receptor beta chains drawn from one sample of a study of spatial heterogeneity in lung cancer. Each CDR3 protein is one row after TCRdb ran MiXCR on the 5' RACE reads. The table lists about 75,000 distinct CDR3 sequences, about 14% of them singletons. The source material was PBMCs, sampled at surgery. All receptors come from a male donor with early-stage non-small cell lung cancer. Both conserved end residues are part of each CDR3. The D gene is left open where the match is weak. Not every row has a clone size; where given, it reads once, few, many or a size class.

V	size	D	J	DNA	CDR3
TRBV20-1	.	.	TRBJ2-1	TGCAGTGCTCCCCGGGGTAGCGCGAGCTCCTACAATGAGCAGTTCTTC	CSAPRGSASSYNEQFF
TRBV5-1	.	.	TRBJ1-1	TGCGCCAGCAGCTTGGATGGCGGTCGAGGCACTGAAGCTTTCTTT	CASSLDGGRGTEAFF
TRBV20-1	few	.	TRBJ1-2	TGCAGTGCTAGGACCGGGCTATATGGCTACACCTTC	CSARTGLYGYTF
TRBV7-8	few	.	TRBJ2-1	TGTGCCAGCAGCTTAGTCCCCGGACGATACAATGAGCAGTTCTTC	CASSLVPGRYNEQFF
TRBV30	.	.	TRBJ2-5	TGTGCCTGGAAAAGGGGATTGAGAGAGACCCAGTACTTC	CAWKRGLRETQYF
TRBV18	many	.	TRBJ1-1	TGTGCCAGCTCACCATCTCAACACACTGAAGCTTTCTTT	CASSPSQHTEAFF
TRBV6-2/TRBV6-3	many	TRBD1	TRBJ1-5	TGTGCCAGCAGTCTCGGGACAGTTAGCAATCAGCCCCAGCATTTT	CASSLGTVSNQPQHF
TRBV9	many	TRBD1	TRBJ2-7	TGTGCCAGCAGCGAACAGGGGGGCGAGCAGTACTTC	CASSEQGGEQYF
TRBV10-1	.	.	TRBJ2-5	TGCGCCAGCGGAACAGGGATGGAAGAGACCCAGTACTTC	CASGTGMEETQYF
TRBV11-2	.	.	TRBJ1-2	TGTGCCAGCAGCTTCGGGACAAGAGGGGACTATGGCTACACCTTC	CASSFGTRGDYGYTF
TRBV2	many	.	TRBJ2-7	TGTGCCAGCAGGGTCCAGCCGGGTATTAGCTCCTACGAGCAGTACTTC	CASRVQPGISSYEQYF
TRBV29-1	few	.	TRBJ2-6	TGCAGCGTTGGGTCTTCCTCTGGGGCCAACGTCCTGACTTTC	CSVGSSSGANVLTF
TRBV5-1	few	TRBD1	TRBJ1-5	TGCGCCAGCAGCCCCGGGACAGGGGTAAGCCAGCCCCAGCATTTT	CASSPGTGVSQPQHF
TRBV6-2/TRBV6-3	.	.	TRBJ2-1	TGTGCCAGCAGTTACCCCGCGGAGGGGCAGTTCTTC	CASSYPAEGQFF
TRBV19	few	.	TRBJ2-7	TGTGCCAGTAGTCTCAACGGCCCTAGGGAGCAGTACTTC	CASSLNGPREQYF
TRBV5-1	few	.	TRBJ2-2	TGCGCCAGCAGCTTGTTGGCCAGACCCGACACCGGGGAGCTGTTTTTT	CASSLLARPDTGELFF
TRBV29-1	.	.	TRBJ2-7	TGCAGCGTTGAAGATCAACAGGGAACTTGGGAGCAGTACTTC	CSVEDQQGTWEQYF
TRBV7-9	.	TRBD2	TRBJ2-7	TGTGCCAGCAGCTTATTGGGGACTAGCTCCTACGAGCAGTACTTC	CASSLLGTSSYEQYF
TRBV10-3	many	TRBD1	TRBJ1-2	TGTGCCATCAGTGAGTCGACAGGGCTCAACTATGGCTACACCTTC	CAISESTGLNYGYTF
TRBV6-5	many	TRBD2	TRBJ2-2	TGTGCCAGCAATGGACTAGGGGCCGGCGGGGAGCTGTTTTTT	CASNGLGAGGELFF
TRBV6-5	many	.	TRBJ1-1	TGTGCCAGCAGTTTCGGGAGCCCACAGCAGACGGCTTTCTTT	CASSFGSPQQTAFF
TRBV5-5	few	.	TRBJ1-5	TGTGCCAGCAGCTTGGGGACCCTGGGTAATCAGCCCCAGCATTTT	CASSLGTLGNQPQHF
TRBV7-2	.	.	TRBJ1-5	TGTGCCAGCAGCTTTAGTGGGCAGAACAATCAGCCCCAGCATTTT	CASSFSGQNNQPQHF
TRBV20-1	many	.	TRBJ2-4	TGCAGTGCTAGGATAGCAGGGTTCCAGTACTTC	CSARIAGFQYF
TRBV19	many	TRBD2	TRBJ2-1	TGTGCCAGTAGTATAGCCCCCTGGGCTAGCGGGAGAGGGGGAAATGAGCAGTTCTTC	CASSIAPWASGRGGNEQFF
TRBV5-1	few	.	TRBJ2-5	TGCGCCAGCAGCGACAGTCCCACGGAGACCCAGTACTTC	CASSDSPTETQYF
TRBV27	few	.	TRBJ1-6	TGTGCCAGCAGTTTATTTAGGGGAGGTTCACCCCTCCACTTT	CASSLFRGGSPLHF
TRBV7-6	.	.	TRBJ2-1	TGTGCCAGCAGCCCCCGGGACAATGACAATGAGCAGTTCTTC	CASSPRDNDNEQFF
TRBV6-5	few	TRBD1	TRBJ2-7	TGTGCCAGCAAAGGGGGACAGAAAAGTATCGACGAGCAGTACTTC	CASKGGQKSIDEQYF
TRBV12-3/TRBV12-4	many	.	TRBJ1-1	TGTGCCAGCAGTTATCGCAGGGAGATGAACACTGAAGCTTTCTTT	CASSYRREMNTEAFF
TRBV6-5	many	TRBD1	TRBJ2-1	TGTGCCAGCAGTCCACTTCAGGGGGTCGGTGAGCAGTTCTTC	CASSPLQGVGEQFF
TRBV20-1	.	.	TRBJ2-2	TGCAGTGCACTGAACGCGAACACCGGGGAGCTGTTTTTT	CSALNANTGELFF
TRBV20-1	.	TRBD2	TRBJ2-7	TGCAGTGCTAGAGCGTCTAGCGGGAGGTTTAGCTCCTACGAGCAGTACTTC	CSARASSGRFSSYEQYF
TRBV9	.	.	TRBJ1-5	TGTGCCAGCAGCGCGACGGACGGACCTAATCAGCCCCAGCATTTT	CASSATDGPNQPQHF
TRBV9	many	TRBD1	TRBJ2-7	TGTGCCAGCAGCGTAGGAGGACAGGGGACCTACGAGCAGTACTTC	CASSVGGQGTYEQYF
TRBV5-1	.	.	TRBJ1-5	TGCGCCAGCAGCTGGGGACCGACACTGGGACAGCCCCAGCATTTT	CASSWGPTLGQPQHF
TRBV6-1	few	.	TRBJ2-5	TGTGCCAGCAGTGAATCGAGCCTTTGGACCCAGTACTTC	CASSESSLWTQYF
TRBV5-1	.	.	TRBJ1-1	TGCGCCAGCAGCTATGCAAGGGGGGATGCCACTGAAGCTTTCTTT	CASSYARGDATEAFF
TRBV5-1	many	TRBD1	TRBJ1-1	TGCGCCAGCAGCTTGGAAGGGGGCGGCGAAGCTTTCTTT	CASSLEGGGEAFF
TRBV29-1	.	TRBD1	TRBJ2-2	TGCAGCGTTAAGGCCGGGACAGGGGGAAGCACCGGGGAGCTGTTTTTT	CSVKAGTGGSTGELFF
TRBV6-6	few	.	TRBJ1-1	TGTGCCAGCAGTTACCACGGGGGGACTGAAGCTTTCTTT	CASSYHGGTEAFF
TRBV7-9	.	TRBD1	TRBJ1-1	TGTGCCAGCAGCCTCTGGACAGGGTCGAACACTGAAGCTTTCTTT	CASSLWTGSNTEAFF
TRBV5-1	few	.	TRBJ2-1	TGCGCCAGCAGCTCAGCGACCCCGGGACAAAGATTGCATGAGCAGTTCTTC	CASSSATPGQRLHEQFF
TRBV7-2	.	.	TRBJ2-1	TGTGCCAGCAGCTTAGTTCCCCTAGGCGCCCAGTTCTTC	CASSLVPLGAQFF
TRBV6-1	.	TRBD2	TRBJ2-7	TGTGCCAGCAGTGAGGGGCTAGCGGGAGGTGCCCCATACGAGCAGTACTTC	CASSEGLAGGAPYEQYF
TRBV6-2/TRBV6-3	many	.	TRBJ1-1	TGTGCCAGCAGTTACTCGCCAGTGAACACTGAAGCTTTCTTT	CASSYSPVNTEAFF
TRBV27	many	.	TRBJ2-1	TGTGCCAGCAGGAGACTGGGTGAGCAGTTCTTC	CASRRLGEQFF
TRBV20-1	.	TRBD2	TRBJ2-1	TGCAGTGCTAGAGGGCTAGCGGGAGCTCCTAGCTCCTACAATGAGCAGTTCTTC	CSARGLAGAPSSYNEQFF
TRBV6-6	.	TRBD1	TRBJ2-3	TGTGCCAGCAGCCGGGGACAGGGGGCTAATACGCAGTATTTT	CASSRGQGANTQYF
TRBV20-1	.	.	TRBJ1-5	TGCAGTGCTGAGACCGGGCAGAATAGCAATCAGCCCCAGCATTTT	CSAETGQNSNQPQHF
TRBV10-1	few	TRBD2	TRBJ2-1	TGCGCCAGCAGTGAACTCGGCGGGAGTGGGTTCTTC	CASSELGGSGFF